This T cell receptor (beta chain) was identified in a study of read filtering for tumor transcriptome and immune sequencing. Across the study: After DNase treatment, RNA was made into whole-transcriptome libraries.

The CDR3 covers 14 residues. The J segment lost 6 bases and the V segment lost 7 bases, leaving 8 bases of the junction unmatched. Details on this clonotype: Its antigen remains unknown. This likely traces to a read error, being one base from a far larger clone.

Molecular barcoded adaptors covering alpha/delta and beta/gamma chains were used on around 400 ng RNA. TCRdb fed the reads into MiXCR, producing one record per CDR3 protein. The sample yields 30,000 to 50,000 distinct CDR3 sequences, approximately 10% seen once. Study results and caveats: Sorted CD138-negative bone marrow cells were not purified T cells.

The sequence was obtained from a donor over 35 with multiple myeloma. The V gene is TRBV12-3 or TRBV12-4, the J gene TRBJ2-2; 7 bases line up with TRBD1. What was sequenced was a population of CD138-negative cells sorted from bone marrow. The CDR3 DNA sequence: TGTGCCAGCACCAGGGACAGCAGAGCCGGGGAGCTGTTTTTT. Its protein product is CASTRDSRAGELFF.